The source of this T cell receptor beta chain is a study of shared clonotypes between healthy human individuals. Study background: Donors had three CD4 naive, three CD4 memory, two CD8 naive and one CD8 memory plate apiece.

This CDR3 contains 14 residues. With V trimmed by 4 bases and J by 8 bases, 5 bases remained unmatched. From germline, CDR1 is LGHNA and CDR2 YSLEER. CD45RO-negative, CCR7-positively selected cells formed the naive CD8 fraction, excluding terminally differentiated effector memory CD45RA+ cells. The input for sorted-subset replicate PCRs was 200 to 250 ng DNA, 25,000 to 35,000 T cell genomes. The method was immunoSEQ multiplex PCR; TCRdb's version includes in-frame clones alone and lacks a portion of them. The table has about 2,100,000 clones, 85% to 95% seen once. The gene calls are TRBV4-3 and TRBJ1-4; the match to TRBD1 covers 9 bases. The TCR originated in a man younger than 30 in good health. Some clones in this sample may be carry-over from other donors' samples. Material: naive CD8+ T cells from PBMCs. This chain's CDR3 is CASSRGTGLEKLFF. For the CDR3, the DNA is TGCGCCAGCAGCCGGGGGACAGGGCTGGAAAAACTGTTTTTT.